These 8 T cell receptor beta chains were sequenced from one sample in a study of blood T cell repertoires in COVID-19. Clones were sequenced by immunoSEQ multiplex PCR, and TCRdb holds only the in-frame ones, with some missing. The sample consists of about 320,000 clones, 90% of them appearing once. The specimen was PBMCs or T cells enriched from blood (not recorded which). These receptors came from a man in his fifties or sixties who had recovered from COVID-19.

This clone was counted between two and nine times. The V call is TRBV11-1, the J call TRBJ2-3, with a weak D call TRBD2 (6 bases). Germline V lookup: CDR1 SGHAT, CDR2 FQDESV (reference sequence). The CDR3 loop spans 16 amino acids. V lost 3 bases to trimming and J lost 1 base, with 14 bases between them. CDR3 bases: TGTGCCAGCAGCTTTCGCCCGGGACTCCGCACAGATACGCAGTATTTT. This gives the protein CASSFRPGLRTDTQYF.

This clone was picked up one time. V usage is TRBV7-9 and J usage is TRBJ2-1; possible D gene TRBD1, 6 bases. Looked up from germline, CDR1 is SEHNR and CDR2 is FQNEAQ (reference sequence). V was pared by 5 bases and J by 5 bases, with 13 bases between. The CDR3 covers 14 residues. The CDR3 nucleotides are TGTGCCAGCAGCATACCGACAGGAAACAATGAGCAGTTCTTC. Translation: CASSIPTGNNEQFF.

The chain employs TRBV11-3 and TRBJ1-4; D not certain. The germline gives CDR1 SGHNT, CDR2 YENEEA. The CDR3 sequence is 11 residues long. Trimming removed 5 bases from V and 4 bases from J, with 2 bases in between. The CDR3 DNA reads TGTGCCAGCAGCCTTAATGAAAAACTGTTTTTT. This codes for CASSLNEKLFF. The full variable domain, with the rest looked up from reference TRBV11-3 and TRBJ1-4, is EAGVVQSPRYKIIEKKQPVAFWCNPISGHNTLYWYLQNLGQGPELLIRYENEEAVDDSQLPKDRFSAERLKGVDSTLKIQPAELGDSAVYLCASSLNEKLFFGSGTQLSVL.

The chain carries TRBV18 and TRBJ1-1; 7 bases align to TRBD1. V gave up 0 bases and J gave up 3 bases; unmatched junction bases: 7. The germline V gene encodes CDR1 KGHSH and CDR2 LQKENI. CDR3 length equals 16 residues. The CDR3 sequence: CASSPPIGQGDTEAFF. CDR3 coding DNA: TGTGCCAGCTCACCACCCATAGGGCAGGGGGACACTGAAGCTTTCTTT.

The chain carries TRBV5-1 and TRBJ1-1, with a possible D match to TRBD1 (6 bases). V shed 1 base and J shed 4 bases, with 14 bases lying between them. This CDR3 contains 15 residues. Per the germline V gene, CDR1 is SGHRS and CDR2 is YFSETQ. The CDR3 sequence: CASSLMGAKGTEAFF. The CDR3 DNA reads as TGCGCCAGCAGCTTGATGGGGGCGAAGGGCACTGAAGCTTTCTTT.

This CDR3 is CASSETGTINEKLFF. The CDR3 DNA sequence: TGTGCCAGCAGTGAAACCGGGACAATAAATGAAAAACTGTTTTTT. This rearrangement joins TRBV2 to TRBJ1-4; tentatively, D is TRBD1 (6 bases). Germline CDR1 and CDR2: SNHLY and FYNNEI. The length of the CDR3 is 15 residues. The germline V and J ends were trimmed by 2 bases and 5 bases, with 12 bases remaining between them. Together with reference TRBV2 and TRBJ1-4, the CDR3 gives the full variable domain: EPEVTQTPSHQVTQMGQEVILRCVPISNHLYFYWYRQILGQKVEFLVSFYNNEISEKSEIFDDQFSVERPDGSNFTLKIRSTKLEDSAMYFCASSETGTINEKLFFGSGTQLSVL.

The gene calls are TRBV18 and TRBJ1-1, with 11 bases fitting TRBD1. The CDR3 extends over 17 amino acids. Germline-derived CDR1 and CDR2 are KGHSH and LQKENI. Trimming cost V 3 bases and J 4 bases; bases outside gene matches: 10. The CDR3 DNA reads TGTGCCAGCTCACCTTCGCTCCGGGGGACAGGGGGCACTGAAGCTTTCTTT. It is translated as CASSPSLRGTGGTEAFF.

The CDR3 sequence is CASSSLAGGPYNEQFF. The CDR3 DNA is TGTGCCAGCAGCTCCTTAGCGGGAGGGCCCTACAATGAGCAGTTCTTC. V is TRBV7-9 and J is TRBJ2-1; 11 bases match TRBD2. Germline loops: CDR1 SEHNR, CDR2 FQNEAQ (reference sequence). The ends lost 4 bases at V and 2 bases at J; junction bases unmatched: 4. The CDR3 is 16 amino acids. The full variable domain, its missing parts supplied by reference TRBV7-9 and TRBJ2-1, is DTGVSQNPRHKITKRGQNVTFRCDPISEHNRLYWYRQTLGQGPEFLTYFQNEAQLEKSRLLSDRFSAERPKGSFSTLEIQRTEQGDSAMYLCASSSLAGGPYNEQFFGPGTRLTVL.